What follows are 27 T cell receptor beta chains derived from one specimen sequenced in a study of response to subunit inactivated influenza vaccine. TCRdb itself ran the RT-PCR reads through MiXCR, one entry per CDR3 protein. Of more than 600,000 distinct CDR3 sequences listed, around 18% are singletons. Sample: PBMCs from blood, taken 5 to 6 days after vaccination. These receptors came from a man aged 45-60 years who received an inactivated influenza vaccine.

This clonotype has ten or more counts. The junction shows a germline mismatch at one end, possibly a read error. The rearrangement uses TRBV7-7 and TRBJ2-1; 8 bases map to TRBD1. Germline CDR1 SSHAT, CDR2 FNYEAQ (reference sequence). The CDR3 is made up of 13 amino acids. CDR3 in DNA: TGTGCTAGCAGCTCAGGGGGCGTGAATGAGCAGTTCTTC. Translation: CASSSGGVNEQFF.

This clonotype was seen repeatedly, ten times or more. The junction departs from germline at one end; a sequencing error may be responsible. The chain is built from TRBV5-1 and TRBJ2-2, with D uncertain. The CDR3 is 13 residues long. In germline, CDR1 is SGHRS, CDR2 YFSETQ. The CDR3: CASSLVRTGELFF. As DNA, the CDR3 is TGTGCCAGCAGCCTAGTGCGGACCGGGGAGCTGTTTTTT.

This clonotype was counted only a few times. The V gene is TRBV6-2 or TRBV6-3, the J gene TRBJ2-7, with 8 bases fitting TRBD1. V lost 9 bases to trimming and J lost 9 bases; unmatched junction nucleotides: 7. Germline V lookup: CDR1 MNHEY, CDR2 SVGEGT. The CDR3 is 11 residues long. DNA of the CDR3: TGTGCCAGTACGACCGGGACAGGGCAGTACTTC. As protein: CASTTGTGQYF.

The rearrangement joins TRBV7-9 to TRBJ2-3; no firm D call. V gave up 1 base and J gave up 9 bases, with 8 bases separating them. The germline CDR1 and CDR2 sequences are SEHNR and FQNEAQ (reference sequence). The CDR3 runs to 12 residues. This chain's CDR3 is CASSLEDQTQYF. The CDR3 nucleotides read TGTGCCAGCAGCTTAGAGGACCAGACGCAGTATTTT.

The V gene is TRBV28, the J gene TRBJ2-1, with 8 bases fitting TRBD2. The CDR3 runs to 15 residues. Germline CDR1 MDHEN, CDR2 SYDVKM. V was pared by 6 bases and J by 4 bases, with 8 bases of the junction left unmatched. The chain's CDR3 is CASRLSGAFYNEQFF. CDR3 in DNA: TGTGCCAGCAGGCTTAGCGGGGCATTTTACAATGAGCAGTTCTTC.

J is TRBJ2-3 and V is TRBV10-3; 8 bases fit TRBD1. Germline V lookup: CDR1 ENHRY, CDR2 SYGVKD. Trimming removed 0 bases from V and 10 bases from J; junction bases left unmatched: 3. This CDR3 contains 13 residues. The DNA of the CDR3 is TGTGCCATCAGTGAGTCGGGACAGGTCGCGCAGTATTTT. Amino acid sequence: CAISESGQVAQYF.

Remarks on this clonotype: Sequence at one end of the junction differs from germline and may be a read error. The chain has TRBV6-5 and TRBJ1-1; D gene uncertain. Germline values: CDR1 MNHEY, CDR2 SVGAGI. The CDR3 covers 14 residues. CDR3: CASNYPGQNTEAFF. CDR3 nucleotide sequence: TGTGCCAGCAATTACCCAGGCCAGAACACTGAAGCTTTCTTT.

This chain links TRBV20-1 with TRBJ2-3, with 12 bases aligning to TRBD2. Per the germline V gene, CDR1 is DFQATT and CDR2 is SNEGSKA (reference sequence). The CDR3 runs to 16 residues. The trim removed 1 base at V and 4 bases at J, leaving 6 bases unmatched. The CDR3 DNA sequence: TGCAGTGCTAGAGGACTAGCGGGAGTTTGGGCAGATACGCAGTATTTT. It specifies CSARGLAGVWADTQYF.

This clonotype was counted a few times. The chain joins TRBV2 to TRBJ2-1; 12 bases are a match to TRBD2. From germline, CDR1 is SNHLY and CDR2 FYNNEI. This CDR3 has 16 amino acids. V shed 8 bases, J shed 3 bases, and the junction held 8 bases outside the gene matches. The CDR3 here is CASERGLAGLYNEQFF. The CDR3 coding sequence is TGTGCCAGCGAGAGGGGACTAGCGGGTCTCTACAATGAGCAGTTCTTC.

This clonotype has only a few counts. This chain uses TRBV5-6 with TRBJ1-6, with D possibly TRBD1 on 5 matching bases. Deletions cut 3 bases from V and 11 bases from J, with 15 bases between. The CDR3 consists of 14 residues. Per germline, CDR1 SGHDT and CDR2 YYEEEE. The CDR3 region has the DNA TGTGCCAGCAGCTCGGGACCGGGAGTGCCACCCCTCCACTTT. Residues: CASSSGPGVPPLHF.

V and J are TRBV20-1 and TRBJ1-1; D ambiguous. The germline V gene encodes CDR1 DFQATT and CDR2 SNEGSKA (reference sequence). The V gene lost 5 bases and the J gene lost 5 bases, with 15 bases spanning the gap. There are 13 residues in the CDR3. The CDR3, as DNA: TGCAGTGCTTCCAGACTTGAAGGGACTGAAGCTTTCTTT. It is translated as CSASRLEGTEAFF.

There are a few counts of this clonotype. The chain uses TRBV7-8 and TRBJ1-1, with TRBD1 identical over 9 bases. CDR1 and CDR2 (germline): SGHVS, FQNEAQ. The CDR3 runs to 16 residues. V dropped 0 bases and J dropped 7; count of bases not matched to a gene: 9. CDR3 region: CASSLADRGPLFEAFF. In DNA, the CDR3 is TGTGCCAGCAGCTTAGCGGACAGGGGCCCTCTCTTTGAAGCTTTCTTT.

This chain links TRBV9 with TRBJ2-5, with 7 bases aligning to TRBD1. Trimming cost V 4 bases and J 2 bases; bases outside gene matches: 5. The germline gives CDR1 SGDLS, CDR2 YYNGEE. The CDR3 extends over 14 amino acids. CDR3 DNA sequence: TGTGCCAGCAGCAGGGAGACAGGGCAAGAGACCCAGTACTTC. Protein product: CASSRETGQETQYF.

This clonotype was picked up many times. This chain joins TRBV7-2 and TRBJ2-5; D is undetermined. V dropped 1 base and J dropped 0 bases, with 12 bases sitting between them. Per germline, CDR1 SGHTA and CDR2 FQGNSA. CDR3 length: 16 residues. CDR3: CASSLGVTAYQETQYF. CDR3 in DNA: TGTGCCAGCAGCTTAGGTGTTACCGCCTACCAAGAGACCCAGTACTTC.

Remarks on this clonotype: Sequence at one end of the junction differs from germline and may be a read error. This chain links TRBV5-6 with TRBJ2-4; D may correspond to TRBD1 or TRBD2 (7 bases each). Germline values: CDR1 SGHDT, CDR2 YYEEEE. The CDR3 contains 14 residues. In DNA, the CDR3 is TGTGCCAGCAGCTCAGGGGGGGGCAAATACATTCAGTACTTC. The encoded protein is CASSSGGGKYIQYF. The variable domain in full, with the rest retrieved from reference TRBV5-6 and TRBJ2-4, is DAGVTQSPTHLIKTRGQQVTLRCSPKSGHDTVSWYQQALGQGPQFIFQYYEEEERQRGNFPDRFSGHQFPNYSSELNVNALLLGDSALYLCASSSGGGKYIQYFGAGTRLSVL.

V is TRBV5-1 and J is TRBJ2-5; 14 positions agree with TRBD2. Trimming removed 3 bases from V and 4 bases from J; junction bases left unmatched: 11. In germline, CDR1 is SGHRS, CDR2 YFSETQ. The length of the CDR3 is 18 residues. CDR3 residues: CASSSGLAGARGLETQYF. The CDR3 bases are TGCGCCAGCAGCTCGGGACTAGCGGGAGCTCGCGGTTTAGAGACCCAGTACTTC.

This clonotype was found many times. The V and J genes are TRBV20-1 and TRBJ2-7; no reliable D call. This CDR3 spans 12 amino acids. V was pared by 3 bases and J by 4 bases, with 10 bases between. Germline CDR1 is DFQATT and CDR2 is SNEGSKA (reference sequence). The chain's CDR3 is CSASTLGYEQYF. DNA of the CDR3: TGCAGTGCTAGCACCTTAGGGTACGAGCAGTACTTC.

The chain links TRBV4-3 to TRBJ1-2; D possibly corresponds to TRBD1 (5 bases). The CDR3 has 16 residues. From germline, CDR1 is LGHNA and CDR2 YSLEER. V was shortened by 1 base and J by 2 bases, with 14 bases between the two germline ends. The CDR3 here is CASSQGTFGANYGYTF. The DNA for the CDR3 is TGCGCCAGCAGCCAAGGTACCTTTGGGGCCAACTATGGCTACACCTTC.

V and J are TRBV7-9 and TRBJ2-5; a weak D match, TRBD1 (5 bases). This CDR3 has 14 residues. Trimming removed 5 bases from V and 5 bases from J, with 15 bases in between. CDR1 and CDR2 from the germline V gene are SEHNR and FQNEAQ (reference sequence). In DNA, the CDR3 is TGTGCCAGCAGCCAAAGGGGCGCCGGGGAGACCCAGTACTTC. Residues: CASSQRGAGETQYF.

V usage is TRBV6-1 and J usage is TRBJ2-1; the match to TRBD1 covers 10 bases. Germline V gives CDR1 MNHNS, CDR2 SASEGT. Trimming removed 11 bases from V and 3 bases from J; junction bases left unmatched: 4. This CDR3 has 13 amino acids. The CDR3 region has the DNA TGTGCCGGCCGGACAGGGGGCTACAATGAGCAGTTCTTC. It translates to CAGRTGGYNEQFF.

The J gene is TRBJ2-5, the V gene TRBV24-1, with 8 bases matching TRBD1. The CDR3 extends over 14 amino acids. V was clipped by 5 bases and J by 5 bases; unmatched bases: 6. Germline V gene sequence: CDR1 KGHDR, CDR2 SFDVKD. CDR3 nucleotide sequence: TGTGCCACCAGTGCCAGGGGGCCGAGGGAGACCCAGTACTTC. Residues: CATSARGPRETQYF.

This clonotype was observed a handful of times. The chain joins TRBV3-1 to TRBJ2-2; D uncertain. Looked up from germline, CDR1 is LGHDT and CDR2 is YNNKEL (reference sequence). The CDR3 consists of 16 residues. Trimming took 4 bases from V and 4 from J, leaving 16 bases between them. The CDR3 sequence is CASSRGIGMITGELFF. The DNA of the CDR3 is TGTGCCAGCAGCCGGGGAATAGGAATGATCACCGGGGAGCTGTTTTTT.

The V call is TRBV2, the J call TRBJ1-6; 7 bases are shared with TRBD1. Unmatched junction bases numbered 11, after V lost 8 bases and J lost 13 bases. The CDR3 runs to 13 residues. CDR1 and CDR2 (germline): SNHLY, FYNNEI. CDR3 bases: TGTGCCAGCTTTGAAGGGGGCTCAACGCCCCTCCACTTT. As protein: CASFEGGSTPLHF. Full variable domain (rest looked up from reference TRBV2 and TRBJ1-6): EPEVTQTPSHQVTQMGQEVILRCVPISNHLYFYWYRQILGQKVEFLVSFYNNEISEKSEIFDDQFSVERPDGSNFTLKIRSTKLEDSAMYFCASFEGGSTPLHFGNGTRLTVT.

In this sample, this clonotype turned up a few times. The V gene is TRBV4-2, the J gene TRBJ2-3; the D gene is possibly TRBD2 (5 bases). Between the trimmed V and J ends, which lost 0 bases and 2 bases, there was a span of 12 bases. CDR3 size: 16 residues. The germline CDR1 and CDR2 sequences are LGHNA and YNFKEQ. The CDR3 DNA sequence: TGTGCCAGCAGCCAAGAGTCGGGGTTATACACAGATACGCAGTATTTT. Translation: CASSQESGLYTDTQYF.

This clonotype showed up just a few times. The gene calls are TRBV6-5 and TRBJ2-7, with 8 bases identical to TRBD1. V lost 3 bases, J lost 4 bases, and 14 bases stayed unmatched. The V gene's germline CDR1 is MNHEY and CDR2 SVGAGI. CDR3 size: 17 residues. The CDR3 region is CASSYRRGPGQAYEQYF. CDR3 nucleotide sequence: TGTGCCAGCAGTTATCGAAGGGGTCCGGGACAGGCTTACGAGCAGTACTTC.

The genes are TRBV20-1 and TRBJ2-7; 14 bases fit TRBD2. The CDR3 extends over 20 amino acids. Germline CDR1 is DFQATT and CDR2 is SNEGSKA (reference sequence). The ends lost 0 bases at V and 3 bases at J; junction bases unmatched: 16. The chain's CDR3 is CSARDNRGRIGTSGSYEQYF. The CDR3 DNA reads TGCAGTGCTAGAGACAATCGAGGGCGGATAGGGACTAGCGGGAGCTACGAGCAGTACTTC.

This clonotype has just a few counts. V gene TRBV7-9 combines with J gene TRBJ2-7; the match to TRBD1 covers 10 bases. This CDR3 is 14 amino acids long. V was clipped by 5 bases and J by 5 bases; unmatched bases: 6. Germline lookup yields CDR1 SEHNR and CDR2 FQNEAQ (reference sequence). CDR3 sequence reads: CASSRDRGHDEQYF. The CDR3 bases are TGTGCCAGCAGCCGCGACAGGGGGCATGACGAGCAGTACTTC.